This paragraph covers one T cell receptor (beta chain) sequence. Its specificity is not known. The authors deemed Graves' hyperthyroidism stable absent ophthalmopathy progression within 18 months. Patients were excluded because of uncontrolled infection, other autoimmune disease, pregnancy or lactation. The source of the PBMCs was 8 to 10 ml of fresh peripheral blood. The data were obtained in a study of T cells in Graves' hyperthyroidism and ophthalmopathy. Findings and limits, study-wide: Ophthalmopathy was model-predicted a median roughly six months pre-onset.

TCR beta CDR3 region amplification was performed from RNA transcripts. The TCR CDR3 first-round RT-PCR relied on the HTBI primer set. TCRdb reanalysed the multiplex PCR reads using MiXCR and keeps one entry per CDR3 protein. Here the sample spans about 700,000 distinct CDR3 sequences, roughly 15% being singletons. The V gene's germline CDR1 is SQVTM and CDR2 ANQGSEA. The junction had 4 bases not matched to a gene; V was cut back by 5 bases and J by 6 bases. The CDR3 totals 13 residues. The chain uses TRBV29-1 and TRBJ2-1; TRBD2 aligns across 10 bases. Sequenced sample: blood. The clonotype comes from a woman aged 18-29 years with Graves' hyperthyroidism. CDR3 sequence reads: CSVWASGSNEQFF. DNA for the CDR3: TGCAGCGTTTGGGCTAGCGGGAGCAATGAGCAGTTCTTC.